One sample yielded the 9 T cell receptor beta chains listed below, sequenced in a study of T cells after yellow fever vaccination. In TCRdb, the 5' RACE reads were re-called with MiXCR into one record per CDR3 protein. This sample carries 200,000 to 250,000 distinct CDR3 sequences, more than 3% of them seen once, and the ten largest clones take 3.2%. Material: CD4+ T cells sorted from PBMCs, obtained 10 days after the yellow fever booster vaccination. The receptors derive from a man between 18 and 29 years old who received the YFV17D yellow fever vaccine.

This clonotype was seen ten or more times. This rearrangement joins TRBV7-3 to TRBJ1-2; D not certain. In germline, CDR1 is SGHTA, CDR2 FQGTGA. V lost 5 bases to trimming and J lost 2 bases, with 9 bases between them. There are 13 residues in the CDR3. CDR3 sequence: CASSQRSNYGYTF. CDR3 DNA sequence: TGTGCCAGCAGCCAGCGCTCGAACTATGGCTACACCTTC.

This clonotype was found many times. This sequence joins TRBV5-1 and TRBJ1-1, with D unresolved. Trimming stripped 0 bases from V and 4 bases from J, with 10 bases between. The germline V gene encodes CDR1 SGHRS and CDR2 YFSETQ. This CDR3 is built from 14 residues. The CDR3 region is CASSLGLGSTEAFF. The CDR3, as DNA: TGCGCCAGCAGCTTGGGTTTGGGAAGCACTGAAGCTTTCTTT. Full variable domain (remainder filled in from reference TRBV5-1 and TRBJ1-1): KAGVTQTPRYLIKTRGQQVTLSCSPISGHRSVSWYQQTPGQGLQFLFEYFSETQRNKGNFPGRFSGRQFSNSRSEMNVSTLELGDSALYLCASSLGLGSTEAFFGQGTRLTVV.

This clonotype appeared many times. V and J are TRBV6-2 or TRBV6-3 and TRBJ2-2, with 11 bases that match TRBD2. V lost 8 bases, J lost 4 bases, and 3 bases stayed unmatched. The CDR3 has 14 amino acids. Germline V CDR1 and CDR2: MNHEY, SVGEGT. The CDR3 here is CASRLAGGTGELFF. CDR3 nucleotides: TGTGCCAGCCGGCTAGCGGGGGGCACCGGGGAGCTGTTTTTT.

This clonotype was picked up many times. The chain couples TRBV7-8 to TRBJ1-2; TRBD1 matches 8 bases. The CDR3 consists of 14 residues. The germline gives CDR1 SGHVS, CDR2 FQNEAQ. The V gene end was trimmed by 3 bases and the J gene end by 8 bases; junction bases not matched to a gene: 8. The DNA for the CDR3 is TGTGCCAGCAGCTTTGGAGACAGGGGAATGGGCTACACCTTC. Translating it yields CASSFGDRGMGYTF.

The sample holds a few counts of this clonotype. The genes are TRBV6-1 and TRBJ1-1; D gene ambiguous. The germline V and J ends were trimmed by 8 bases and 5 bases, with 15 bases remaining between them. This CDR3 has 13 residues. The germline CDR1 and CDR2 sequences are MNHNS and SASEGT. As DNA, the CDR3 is TGTGCCAGCGCACTAGGCGGGAAAACTGAAGCTTTCTTT. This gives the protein CASALGGKTEAFF.

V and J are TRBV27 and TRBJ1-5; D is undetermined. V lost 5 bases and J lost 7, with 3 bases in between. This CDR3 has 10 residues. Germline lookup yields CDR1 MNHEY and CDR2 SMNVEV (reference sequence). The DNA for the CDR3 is TGTGCCAGCAGTCCCCAGCCCCAGCATTTT. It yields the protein CASSPQPQHF.

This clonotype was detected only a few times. The CDR3 here is CSARDKLTGTYEQYV. CDR3 DNA: TGCAGTGCTAGAGACAAGCTCACCGGGACCTACGAGCAGTACGTC. The chain is built from TRBV20-1 and TRBJ2-7; possibly TRBD2 for D (5 bases). The CDR3 spans 15 residues. In germline, CDR1 is DFQATT, CDR2 SNEGSKA (reference sequence). The V end was cut by 0 bases, the J end by 2 bases, with 14 bases between.

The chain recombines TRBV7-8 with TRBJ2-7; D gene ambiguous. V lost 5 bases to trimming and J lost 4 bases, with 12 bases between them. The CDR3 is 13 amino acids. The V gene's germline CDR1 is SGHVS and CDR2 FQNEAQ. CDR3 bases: TGTGCCAGCAGCCCCCATTCGAGGTACGAGCAGTACGTC. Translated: CASSPHSRYEQYV.

CDR3 amino acids: CASSSRQGNDEQFF. Written as DNA, the CDR3 is TGTGCCAGCAGCTCACGACAGGGGAACGATGAGCAGTTCTTC. The chain is built from TRBV7-2 and TRBJ2-1, with 8 bases aligning to TRBD1. The CDR3 is made up of 14 amino acids. CDR1 SGHTA and CDR2 FQGNSA come from the germline V gene. V dropped 4 bases and J dropped 8; count of bases not matched to a gene: 7.